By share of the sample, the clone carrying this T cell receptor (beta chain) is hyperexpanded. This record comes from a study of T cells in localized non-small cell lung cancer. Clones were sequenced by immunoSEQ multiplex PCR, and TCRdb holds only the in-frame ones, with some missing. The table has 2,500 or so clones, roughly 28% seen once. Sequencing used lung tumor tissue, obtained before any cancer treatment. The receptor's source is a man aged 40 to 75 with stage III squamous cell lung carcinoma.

CDR3 region: CASSLERPPSSEQFF. CDR3 sequence (DNA): TGTGCCAGCAGCTTAGAACGCCCTCCGAGTAGTGAGCAGTTCTTC. The chain carries TRBV11-3 and TRBJ2-1, with unresolved D. This CDR3 region has 15 residues. V lost 0 bases, J lost 9 bases, and 15 bases lay in between. The germline V gene encodes CDR1 SGHNT and CDR2 YENEEA.